The entry below gives a single TCR beta chain sequence along with its context. The sample is drawn from a study of blood T cell repertoires in COVID-19. CDR1 MNHEY and CDR2 SMNVEV come from the germline V gene (reference sequence). The CDR3 is 13 residues long. The ends were cut back, 3 bases at V and 7 bases at J, with 12 bases in the middle. As originally analysed: Quantification of nucleated cells was approximated via reference gene primer amplification. Sequenced by immunoSEQ multiplex PCR; TCRdb stores in-frame clones only, minus some. The D gene and trimming were derived from the DNA, and the V and J assignments and clone size from that table. The sample holds 150,000 to 200,000 clones, about 89% seen once.

This TCR was sampled from a man aged 18 to 29 who had recovered from COVID-19. The J gene is TRBJ1-1, the V gene TRBV27; the D gene is possibly TRBD1 (5 bases). Sequenced: peripheral blood. CDR3 protein: CASSFREGFEAFF. As DNA, the CDR3 is TGTGCCAGCAGTTTTAGGGAGGGGTTTGAAGCTTTCTTT.